A selection of T cell receptor beta chains follows, all from one sample in a study of blood T cell repertoires in COVID-19. TCRdb's copy holds only in-frame clones and misses some; the assay was immunoSEQ multiplex PCR. The sample contains 200,000 to 250,000 clones, around 88% of which appear only once. Sequencing was carried out using peripheral blood. These TCRs come from a man aged 18 to 30 with active or convalescent COVID-19. CDR3s include the opening cysteine and the closing phenylalanine or tryptophan. The D gene is left open where the match is weak. Part of the rows lack a size; the others show once, few, many or a class for expanded clones.

>.|16|.|TRBV11-3|TRBJ2-1
TGTGCCAGCAGCTTAGGTCTCGGTAGCTCCTACAATGAGCAGTTCTTC
CASSLGLGSSYNEQFF
>TRBD1|14|.|TRBV6-1|TRBJ1-2
TGTGCCAGCAGTGAATGGGGGACAGGGGGTGGCTACACCTTC
CASSEWGTGGGYTF
>TRBD1|13|few|TRBV2|TRBJ1-2
TGTGCCACCCGAGAGGTTTCAGGGGGAGGCTACACCTTC
CATREVSGGGYTF
>.|15|.|TRBV5-4|TRBJ1-1
TGTGCCAGCAGCCGGAGTGGACAGCAGAACACTGAAGCTTTCTTT
CASSRSGQQNTEAFF
>TRBD1|12|.|TRBV18|TRBJ1-4
TGTGCCAGCTCGGGGGACAGTGAAAAACTGTTTTTT
CASSGDSEKLFF
>TRBD2|15|.|TRBV24-1|TRBJ2-1
TGTGCCACCAGTGCGGCGGGAGGCCTGGGCAATGAGCAGTTCTTC
CATSAAGGLGNEQFF
>.|15|.|TRBV9|TRBJ2-5
TGTGCCAGCAGCGTAGACCAGCGCCTAGGAGAGACCCAGTACTTC
CASSVDQRLGETQYF
>.|12|.|TRBV28|TRBJ1-4
TGTGCCAGCAGTTTGAGAGTTGAAAAACTGTTTTTT
CASSLRVEKLFF
>TRBD1|15|.|TRBV29-1|TRBJ2-7
TGCAGCGCTCAGAGCCGGGACAGGGGGTTCTACGAGCAGTACTTC
CSAQSRDRGFYEQYF
>TRBD1|14|.|TRBV11-3|TRBJ2-7
TGTGCCAGCAGCTATGGACAGGGAACCTACGAGCAGTACTTC
CASSYGQGTYEQYF
>TRBD2|15|few|TRBV28|TRBJ2-7
TGTGCCAGCAGTTTCGGACTAGCGGTCTCCTACGAGCAGTACTTC
CASSFGLAVSYEQYF
>.|16|.|TRBV10-3|TRBJ2-1
TGTGCCATCAGTGAGTCGAGGTCAAGCTCCTACAATGAGCAGTTCTTC
CAISESRSSSYNEQFF
>.|11|.|TRBV3-1/TRBV3-2|TRBJ2-5
TGTGCCAGCAGCCAAGAACGGGACCAGTACTTC
CASSQERDQYF
>TRBD1|16|.|TRBV5-1|TRBJ1-1
TGCGCCAGCAGCTTGGAGTGGACAGGGATGGACACTGAAGCTTTCTTT
CASSLEWTGMDTEAFF
>.|15|.|TRBV6-5|TRBJ1-5
TGTGCCAGCAGCCCAGAGTCCCGGGGCAATCAGCCCCAGCATTTT
CASSPESRGNQPQHF
>.|14|.|TRBV2|TRBJ1-2
TGTGCCAGCAGTGGGACAGCCGCTAACTATGGCTACACCTTC
CASSGTAANYGYTF
>TRBD1|17|.|TRBV10-1|TRBJ2-7
TGCGCCAGCAGTCCCGTTCGTCTGGGACAGGGTCTTTACGAGCAGTACTTC
CASSPVRLGQGLYEQYF
>.|16|.|TRBV19|TRBJ1-3
TGTGCCAGTAGTATAGGAGGACAGAGCTCTGGAAACACCATATATTTT
CASSIGGQSSGNTIYF
>.|13|.|TRBV2|TRBJ1-3
TGTGCCAGAGAGATCTACTCTGGAAACACCATATATTTT
CAREIYSGNTIYF
>.|13|few|TRBV5-1|TRBJ2-3
TGCGCCAGCAGCCGCCCAGGGTCAGATACGCAGTATTTT
CASSRPGSDTQYF
>TRBD1|16|.|TRBV27|TRBJ2-2
TGTGCCAGCAGACCAAGGGACAGGGTATACACCGGGGAGCTGTTTTTT
CASRPRDRVYTGELFF
>TRBD1|14|.|TRBV18|TRBJ1-5
TGTGCCAGCTCGGGACAGTATAGCAATCAGCCCCAGCATTTT
CASSGQYSNQPQHF
>.|14|.|TRBV7-9|TRBJ1-6
TGTGCCAGCAGCTTCACACAGATTAATTCACCCCTCCACTTT
CASSFTQINSPLHF
>.|14|.|TRBV18|TRBJ1-6
TGTGCCAGCTCGCAGACGGGGGGTAATTCACCCCTCCACTTT
CASSQTGGNSPLHF
>TRBD1|15|once|TRBV2|TRBJ2-5
TGTGCCAGCAGTCCCGGGACAGGGTTTGGAGAGACCCAGTACTTC
CASSPGTGFGETQYF
>.|15|once|TRBV4-3|TRBJ1-4
TGCGCCAGCAGCGCGGCACCATCAACTAATGAAAAACTGTTTTTT
CASSAAPSTNEKLFF
>.|15|.|TRBV19|TRBJ1-2
TGTGCCAGTAGTATTCGACCGGTAGCTGCTTACGGCTACACCTTT
CASSIRPVAAYGYTF
>.|15|.|TRBV28|TRBJ1-3
TGTGCCAGCAGTCCAACAGGATTTGGTGGAAACACCATATATTTT
CASSPTGFGGNTIYF
>TRBD1|17|.|TRBV20-1|TRBJ2-2
TGCAGTGCTAGTGGAACCGGGACAGGGACCGACACCGGGGAGCTGTTTTTT
CSASGTGTGTDTGELFF
>TRBD1|17|.|TRBV30|TRBJ1-6
TGTGCCTGGGATTCATCAGGGGGCCCTGGTTCTAATTCACCCCTCCACTTT
CAWDSSGGPGSNSPLHF
>.|14|.|TRBV4-3|TRBJ1-4
TGCGCCAGCAGCCAAGATCCCCACAGCGAAAAACTGTTTTTT
CASSQDPHSEKLFF
>.|13|.|TRBV2|TRBJ2-1
TGTGCCAGCAGGAAGGAGCCCCACAATGAGCAGTTCTTC
CASRKEPHNEQFF
>.|13|.|TRBV24-1|TRBJ2-1
TGTGCCACCAGTGATTTCCAGGGGGGCCGACAGTTCTTC
CATSDFQGGRQFF
>.|13|.|TRBV2|TRBJ2-7
TGTGCCAGCAGTCGGCAGGTCTCCTACGAGCAGTACTTC
CASSRQVSYEQYF
>.|13|.|TRBV6-7|TRBJ1-5
TGTGCCAGCAGTTTGAGCTCGGGACAGCCCCAGCATTTT
CASSLSSGQPQHF
>.|15|.|TRBV5-6|TRBJ2-1
TGTGCCAGCAGCTTGGACAGGGTCGAAGTCAATGAGCAGTTCTTC
CASSLDRVEVNEQFF
>.|14|.|TRBV4-3|TRBJ1-2
TGCGCCAGCAGCCAAGATTCTGTTAACTATGGCTACACCTTC
CASSQDSVNYGYTF
>.|16|.|TRBV28|TRBJ1-2
TGTGCCAGCAGTTTCCCTATGGGAGCTCCTAACTATGGCTACACCTTC
CASSFPMGAPNYGYTF
>TRBD1|14|.|TRBV2|TRBJ1-4
TGTGCCAGCAGCCCACAGGGGGTGGGAGAAAAACTGTTTTTT
CASSPQGVGEKLFF
>.|15|.|TRBV6-4|TRBJ2-2
TGTGCCAGCAGTGATCTTGTGGGGGGCACCGGGGAGCTGTTTTTT
CASSDLVGGTGELFF
>.|13|.|TRBV4-3|TRBJ1-1
TGCGCCAGCAGCCAAGGGAGGGGCACTGAAGCTTTCTTT
CASSQGRGTEAFF
>.|15|.|TRBV7-9|TRBJ2-2
TGTGCCAGCAGCTTAACCGCGGGAATCGCCGGGGAGCTGTTTTTT
CASSLTAGIAGELFF
>.|14|.|TRBV21-1|TRBJ1-1
TGTGCCAGCAGCAAAGATGGGGGGAGCACTGAAGCTTTCTTT
CASSKDGGSTEAFF
>.|12|.|TRBV25-1|TRBJ2-3
TGTGCCAGCAGGACGACCGGGGATACGCAGTATTTT
CASRTTGDTQYF
>.|15|.|TRBV7-9|TRBJ1-2
TGTGCCAGCAGCTCCAATCAGGGCGTCTCCTATGGCTACACCTTC
CASSSNQGVSYGYTF
>TRBD2|15|.|TRBV7-2|TRBJ2-7
TGTGCCAGCAGCTTCTTGGCGGGAGCCCTAAGAGAGCAGTACTTC
CASSFLAGALREQYF
>TRBD1|16|.|TRBV3-1/TRBV3-2|TRBJ1-4
TGTGCCAGCACCCGGGCTAGGGGGCAAGCTAATGAAAAACTGTTTTTT
CASTRARGQANEKLFF
>TRBD2|15|.|TRBV10-3|TRBJ2-3
TGTGCCATCAGTGACCCCGGGGGGGATACAGATACGCAGTATTTT
CAISDPGGDTDTQYF
>TRBD1|15|.|TRBV28|TRBJ2-7
TGTGCCAGCAGTTTCCAGGGGGCAGCGATCTACGAGCAGTACTTC
CASSFQGAAIYEQYF
>.|15|.|TRBV19|TRBJ1-1
TGTGCCAGTAGTATATATGATGATCCGGGAGTAGAAGCTTTCTTT
CASSIYDDPGVEAFF
>TRBD2|17|.|TRBV5-8|TRBJ2-7
TGTGCCAGCAGCTTGGCAACAGGACTAGCGGGAGTCAACGAGCAGTACTTC
CASSLATGLAGVNEQYF